This T cell receptor (beta chain) was recovered during a study of blood T cell repertoires in COVID-19. The wider study: Acute and convalescent COVID-19 specimens originated in the United States, Italy and Spain.

CDR3 length equals 11 residues. Germline V gives CDR1 LGHDT, CDR2 YNNKEL (reference sequence). Trimming shortened V by 1 base and J by 14 bases, and 9 bases separated the two germline ends. Authors' analysis steps: Amplification from reference gene primers served as the basis for estimated nucleated cell counts. Produced via immunoSEQ multiplex PCR; TCRdb's table is partial and in-frame only. V and J calls and clone size are those listed in that table; D and trimming were worked out from the DNA. The sample contains 150,000 to 200,000 clones, roughly 88% of which appear only once. The chain recombines TRBV3-1 (or the pseudogene TRBV3-2) with TRBJ2-1, with D unresolved. The receptor was isolated from a woman aged 30 to 39 who had recovered from COVID-19. Sample: PBMCs or T cells enriched from blood (not recorded which). CDR3 nucleotide sequence: TGTGCCAGCAGCCAAGGGAGAGATGAGTTCTTC. Translated: CASSQGRDEFF.